This TCR beta chain was captured in a study of T cell repertoires in cytomegalovirus infection. This clonotype was seen only a few times. Antigen unknown. TCRdb redid the calling of the reads with MiXCR, one entry per CDR3 protein. The data show approximately 110,000 distinct CDR3 sequences, about 30% seen once. Sequenced material: CD8+ T cells from cultured PBMCs, taken from culture after CMV antigen stimulation. This receptor was obtained from a human donor in good health (CMV status not recorded). Some clones in this sample may be carry-over from other donors' samples.

CDR3 sequence (DNA): TGCAGCGTTGAAGATAGGGCAGGGGGCACCGGGGAGCTGTTTTTT. Protein: CSVEDRAGGTGELFF. J is TRBJ2-2 and V is TRBV29-1, with TRBD1 matching 7 bases. With V trimmed by 0 bases and J by 4 bases, 5 bases remained unmatched. CDR3 length: 15 amino acids. Per the germline V gene, CDR1 is SQVTM and CDR2 is ANQGSEA.